These T cell receptor beta chains were read from a single sample in a study of CD8 T cells in Susac syndrome. MiXCR was run by TCRdb on the immunoSEQ multiplex PCR reads, yielding one entry per CDR3 protein. The repertoire holds around 130,000 distinct CDR3 sequences, with about 93% as singletons. Sequenced input: CD8+ T cells from PBMCs. The receptors were sampled from a human donor with multiple sclerosis. Each CDR3 is given with its conserved first and last residue. The order of the fields is clone size, D gene, V gene, J gene, CDR3 protein, CDR3 DNA. The D gene is left open where the match is weak. Clone size is shown for a subset of rows, as once, few, many or a class of expanded clone.

>.|.|TRBV4-3|TRBJ2-7
CASSQGVSGAIYEQYF
TGCGCCAGCAGCCAAGGCGTCAGTGGAGCCATCTACGAGCAGTACTTC
>.|TRBD1|TRBV2|TRBJ1-5
CASSRTGTGGAGFYQPQHF
TGTGCCAGCAGCCGGACCGGGACAGGGGGCGCCGGATTCTATCAGCCCCAGCATTTT
>.|.|TRBV15|TRBJ1-4
CATSRGPVKGSTNEKLFF
TGTGCCACCAGCAGAGGTCCCGTAAAAGGTTCAACTAATGAAAAACTGTTTTTT
>.|TRBD1|TRBV20-1|TRBJ2-7
CSAKDDMSIATGIAYEQYF
TGCAGTGCTAAAGACGATATGTCGATAGCGACAGGGATAGCCTACGAGCAGTACTTC
>.|TRBD2|TRBV6-2/TRBV6-3|TRBJ2-5
CASSYEAGGLQETQYF
TGTGCCAGCAGTTACGAGGCGGGAGGCCTCCAAGAGACCCAGTACTTC
>.|.|TRBV15|TRBJ1-5
CATGLDQPQHF
TGTGCCACCGGCCTCGATCAGCCCCAGCATTTT
>.|.|TRBV27|TRBJ1-1
CASRILQGRTEAFF
TGTGCCAGCAGAATATTACAGGGTCGGACTGAAGCTTTCTTT
>.|TRBD2|TRBV12-3/TRBV12-4|TRBJ2-5
CASSFLLAEETQYF
TGTGCCAGCAGTTTCTTACTAGCGGAAGAGACCCAGTACTTC
>.|.|TRBV13|TRBJ1-1
CASSHGSRVGEAFF
TGTGCCAGCAGCCACGGATCCCGAGTCGGGGAAGCTTTCTTT
>.|.|TRBV5-4|TRBJ2-7
CASSHEQSPSYEQYF
TGTGCCAGCAGCCATGAGCAGAGTCCCTCCTACGAGCAGTACTTC
>.|TRBD2|TRBV20-1|TRBJ2-7
CSGKKREGLYEQYF
TGCAGTGGGAAAAAGCGGGAGGGCCTCTACGAGCAGTACTTC
>.|.|TRBV5-6|TRBJ1-2
CASSPGGPLGGYTF
TGTGCCAGCAGCCCCGGGGGTCCACTCGGGGGCTACACCTTC
>.|.|TRBV20-1|TRBJ1-2
CSAHEEEPNYGYTF
TGCAGTGCCCATGAAGAGGAGCCCAACTATGGCTACACCTTC
>.|.|TRBV20-1|TRBJ2-7
CSAGGSNEQYF
TGCAGTGCTGGGGGCAGTAACGAGCAGTACTTC
>.|.|TRBV7-9|TRBJ1-2
CASSVALNYGYTF
TGTGCCAGCAGCGTGGCCCTTAACTATGGCTACACCTTC
>.|.|TRBV19|TRBJ1-5
CASKVGNQPQHF
TGTGCCAGTAAGGTCGGCAATCAGCCCCAGCATTTT
>.|TRBD1|TRBV19|TRBJ2-3
CASGYIGQGIRDTQYF
TGTGCCAGCGGATACATAGGACAGGGCATCCGGGATACGCAGTATTTT
>.|TRBD2|TRBV27|TRBJ2-7
CASGLAVSYEQYF
TGTGCCAGCGGACTAGCGGTATCCTACGAGCAGTACTTC
>.|.|TRBV24-1|TRBJ2-7
CATSDNGIEQYF
TGTGCCACCAGTGATAATGGGATCGAGCAGTACTTC
>.|.|TRBV29-1|TRBJ1-1
CSVEEYTEAFF
TGCAGCGTTGAAGAATACACTGAAGCTTTCTTT
>.|TRBD1|TRBV4-3|TRBJ2-7
CASSPPDRDEQYF
TGCGCCAGCAGCCCCCCGGACAGGGACGAGCAGTACTTC
>.|.|TRBV15|TRBJ2-1
CATSLLGPGRDEQFF
TGTGCCACCAGCCTCCTGGGCCCTGGGCGGGATGAGCAGTTCTTC
>.|.|TRBV12-3/TRBV12-4|TRBJ1-2
CASSWGLGGSGYTF
TGTGCCAGCAGTTGGGGCCTTGGGGGAAGTGGCTACACCTTC
>once|TRBD1|TRBV4-1|TRBJ1-1
CASSHPAGGFTEAFF
TGCGCCAGCAGCCATCCAGCAGGGGGCTTCACTGAAGCTTTCTTT
>.|TRBD1|TRBV3-1|TRBJ1-5
CASSQTGASQPQHF
TGTGCCAGCAGCCAAACAGGGGCTAGTCAGCCCCAGCATTTT
>once|.|TRBV6-4|TRBJ2-7
CASSKREISYEQYF
TGTGCCAGCAGTAAACGGGAGATCTCCTACGAGCAGTACTTC
>.|TRBD2|TRBV12-3/TRBV12-4|TRBJ2-1
CASTLGLARGEQFF
TGTGCCAGCACCCTCGGACTAGCGAGGGGTGAGCAGTTCTTC
>.|.|TRBV2|TRBJ2-1
CASSDSHNPGLYNEQFF
TGTGCCAGCAGTGACAGTCACAACCCGGGACTTTACAATGAGCAGTTCTTC
>once|.|TRBV3-1|TRBJ2-2
CASSQDHTENLNTGELFF
TGTGCCAGCAGCCAAGATCACACGGAGAACTTGAACACCGGGGAGCTGTTTTTT
>.|.|TRBV5-1|TRBJ2-1
CASSWDLYNEQFF
TGCGCCAGCAGCTGGGACTTATACAATGAGCAGTTCTTC
>.|.|TRBV29-1|TRBJ2-2
CSTRGGSNTGELFF
TGCAGCACGCGGGGAGGCTCGAACACCGGGGAGCTGTTTTTT
>.|TRBD1|TRBV2|TRBJ2-2
CASSTGGLNTGELFF
TGTGCCAGCAGTACAGGGGGATTGAACACCGGGGAGCTGTTTTTT
>.|.|TRBV4-2|TRBJ1-2
CVSSQDPPWETNYGYTF
TGTGTCAGCAGCCAAGATCCACCCTGGGAGACTAACTATGGCTACACCTTC
>.|.|TRBV7-8|TRBJ2-1
CASSSRGQELNEQFF
TGTGCCAGCAGCTCGCGGGGGCAGGAGCTGAATGAGCAGTTCTTC
>once|.|TRBV19|TRBJ1-5
CASSILHGQGQPQHF
TGTGCCAGTAGTATTCTCCATGGGCAGGGTCAGCCCCAGCATTTT
>.|.|TRBV6-5|TRBJ2-7
CASWGDGNEQYF
TGTGCCAGCTGGGGGGACGGGAACGAGCAGTACTTC
>.|.|TRBV15|TRBJ1-2
CATSERVNYGYTF
TGTGCCACCAGCGAGCGGGTTAACTATGGCTACACCTTC
>.|.|TRBV15|TRBJ2-2
CATSLRRGDTGELFF
TGTGCCACCAGCCTCCGGAGGGGCGACACCGGGGAGCTGTTTTTT
>.|.|TRBV12-3/TRBV12-4|TRBJ1-5
CASSPRPGGFSNQPQHF
TGTGCCAGCAGTCCCCGGCCCGGGGGGTTCAGCAATCAGCCCCAGCATTTT
>.|.|TRBV6-2/TRBV6-3|TRBJ2-3
CASGSYGADTQYF
TGTGCCAGCGGCAGTTACGGGGCAGATACGCAGTATTTT
>.|.|TRBV6-2/TRBV6-3|TRBJ2-2
CASSSPWEANTGELFF
TGTGCCAGCAGTTCCCCGTGGGAGGCGAACACCGGGGAGCTGTTTTTT
>.|.|TRBV4-1|TRBJ1-1
CASSQGVQTEAFF
TGCGCCAGCAGCCAGGGGGTTCAGACTGAAGCTTTCTTT